The T cell receptor (beta chain) described here comes from a study of shared clonotypes between healthy human individuals. This CDR3 comprises 14 residues. Germline V gene sequence: CDR1 SGHRS, CDR2 YFSETQ. Trimming left V 4 bases short and J 1 base short, with 11 bases between. Every subset had its genomic DNA shared out evenly among several immunoSEQ plates. Clones were read by immunoSEQ multiplex PCR, and TCRdb kept only the in-frame ones, dropping some. The table includes about 680,000 clones, less than 80% detected once. This chain joins TRBV5-1 and TRBJ1-1; no firm D call. Source material: memory CD4+ T cells sorted from blood. Subset noted: CD45RA-negative fraction. This clonotype originated in a woman aged 25 to 39 in good health. CDR3 region: CASSIPQANTEAFF. The CDR3 coding sequence is TGCGCCAGCAGCATTCCTCAGGCGAACACTGAAGCTTTCTTT.